A selection of T cell receptor beta chains follows, all from one sample in a study of blood T cells in healthy people across ages. TCRdb redid the calling of the 5' RACE reads with MiXCR, one entry per CDR3 protein. Of roughly 930,000 distinct CDR3 sequences in the sample, around 46% are singletons; the top ten hold roughly 13%. Sequenced sample: blood. These receptors all stem from a man in his thirties or forties in good health. The CDR3 runs from the conserved cysteine through the conserved F or W. Fields, in order: V gene, J gene, CDR3 length, CDR3 protein.

v_gene: TRBV7-9
j_gene: TRBJ2-2
len: 14
CDR3aa: CASSLESDTGELFF

v_gene: TRBV20-1
j_gene: TRBJ2-7
len: 14
CDR3aa: CSATPGTGGYEQYF

v_gene: TRBV12-5
j_gene: TRBJ2-5
len: 14
CDR3aa: CASGLVDMEETQYF

v_gene: TRBV4-3
j_gene: TRBJ2-7
len: 15
CDR3aa: CASSQGADRSYEQYF

v_gene: TRBV29-1
j_gene: TRBJ2-7
len: 13
CDR3aa: CSYGTVDSYEQYF

v_gene: TRBV7-2
j_gene: TRBJ2-3
len: 13
CDR3aa: CASSLAKPDTQYF

v_gene: TRBV27
j_gene: TRBJ1-1
len: 13
CDR3aa: CASSSRETTEAFF

v_gene: TRBV7-6
j_gene: TRBJ1-1
len: 15
CDR3aa: CASSLGWGLNTEAFF

v_gene: TRBV12-3/TRBV12-4
j_gene: TRBJ2-7
len: 13
CDR3aa: CASGRMLSYEQYF

v_gene: TRBV11-3
j_gene: TRBJ2-1
len: 11
CDR3aa: CASSSGAWEFF

v_gene: TRBV11-2
j_gene: TRBJ1-2
len: 15
CDR3aa: CASSLDSAANYGYTF

v_gene: TRBV4-1
j_gene: TRBJ1-5
len: 14
CDR3aa: CASSPPLGNQPQHF

v_gene: TRBV20-1
j_gene: TRBJ1-1
len: 13
CDR3aa: CSARDPAGMWAFF

v_gene: TRBV5-1
j_gene: TRBJ2-3
len: 15
CDR3aa: CASTTWGARTDTQYF

v_gene: TRBV3-1
j_gene: TRBJ1-3
len: 16
CDR3aa: CASSQFGTVSGNTIYF

v_gene: TRBV4-1
j_gene: NA
len: 14
CDR3aa: CASSPTRTGETQYF

v_gene: TRBV6-1
j_gene: TRBJ2-5
len: 14
CDR3aa: CASSAGTSRGPQYF

v_gene: TRBV7-2
j_gene: TRBJ2-1
len: 12
CDR3aa: CTSSLFKDEQFF

v_gene: TRBV7-9
j_gene: TRBJ2-1
len: 14
CDR3aa: CASSVVTVLNEQFF

v_gene: TRBV5-1
j_gene: TRBJ2-5
len: 14
CDR3aa: CASSLGASQETQYF

v_gene: TRBV27
j_gene: TRBJ2-7
len: 15
CDR3aa: CASSSRRGGTYEQYF

v_gene: TRBV4-3
j_gene: TRBJ2-7
len: 15
CDR3aa: CASSQGAESSYEQYF

v_gene: TRBV7-9
j_gene: TRBJ2-7
len: 14
CDR3aa: CASSPEEGNNEQYF

v_gene: TRBV6-5
j_gene: TRBJ1-1
len: 13
CDR3aa: CASSYPTGGEAFF

v_gene: TRBV2
j_gene: TRBJ1-4
len: 15
CDR3aa: CASIQGHQEFEKLFF

v_gene: TRBV6-6
j_gene: TRBJ2-1
len: 16
CDR3aa: CASSYSRDPGHNEQFF

v_gene: TRBV7-2
j_gene: TRBJ2-2
len: 15
CDR3aa: CATLGGIETTGKLFF

v_gene: TRBV5-6
j_gene: TRBJ2-1
len: 15
CDR3aa: CASSLTGGLINEQFF

v_gene: TRBV4-3
j_gene: TRBJ2-7
len: 17
CDR3aa: CASSQESSGSSSDEQYF

v_gene: TRBV12-3/TRBV12-4
j_gene: TRBJ2-1
len: 16
CDR3aa: CASTPGASGSYNEQFF

v_gene: TRBV10-3
j_gene: TRBJ2-7
len: 13
CDR3aa: CAIRGELGHEQYF

v_gene: TRBV7-9
j_gene: NA
len: 13
CDR3aa: CASSPEPRLEQYF

v_gene: TRBV28
j_gene: TRBJ2-7
len: 15
CDR3aa: CASSPMTGLVYEQYF

v_gene: TRBV6-4
j_gene: TRBJ2-1
len: 14
CDR3aa: CASSDNSGGNEQFF

v_gene: TRBV9
j_gene: TRBJ2-3
len: 16
CDR3aa: CASSVDAGASTDTQYF

v_gene: TRBV12-3/TRBV12-4
j_gene: TRBJ1-1
len: 12
CDR3aa: CASSPDSSEAFF

v_gene: TRBV7-9
j_gene: TRBJ1-6
len: 12
CDR3aa: CASSLVDSPLHF

v_gene: TRBV15
j_gene: TRBJ2-7
len: 13
CDR3aa: CATRNTATYVQYF

v_gene: TRBV7-2
j_gene: TRBJ2-3
len: 15
CDR3aa: CASGLAGGRTDTQYF

v_gene: TRBV11-2
j_gene: TRBJ2-4
len: 17
CDR3aa: CASSLEGIAGPQNIQYF

v_gene: TRBV10-3
j_gene: TRBJ2-1
len: 19
CDR3aa: CAITPGLEKRTNSYNEQFF

v_gene: TRBV6-2/TRBV6-3
j_gene: TRBJ2-1
len: 16
CDR3aa: CASSYTPGYTYNEQFF

v_gene: TRBV9
j_gene: TRBJ1-6
len: 15
CDR3aa: CASSGSDSANSPLHF

v_gene: TRBV7-2
j_gene: TRBJ2-3
len: 17
CDR3aa: CASSLALRGGPTDTQYF

v_gene: TRBV7-2
j_gene: TRBJ2-3
len: 14
CDR3aa: CAAGRTGFTDTQYF

v_gene: TRBV5-1
j_gene: TRBJ1-2
len: 14
CDR3aa: CASSLEVPRTGYTF

v_gene: TRBV20-1
j_gene: TRBJ2-7
len: 16
CDR3aa: CSARDEGTGLAYEQYF

v_gene: TRBV15
j_gene: TRBJ2-7
len: 15
CDR3aa: CATSRDVAGAYEQYF

v_gene: TRBV4-1
j_gene: NA
len: 18
CDR3aa: CASSQDARGVSSYNEQYF

v_gene: TRBV4-2
j_gene: TRBJ2-2
len: 18
CDR3aa: CASSQDHQTWPYTGELFF

v_gene: TRBV20-1
j_gene: TRBJ1-1
len: 11
CDR3aa: CSARDTQWAFF

v_gene: TRBV7-9
j_gene: TRBJ2-3
len: 16
CDR3aa: CASSLYTSSSTDTQYF

v_gene: TRBV10-3
j_gene: TRBJ1-6
len: 13
CDR3aa: CAIRDRDRSPLHF

v_gene: TRBV27
j_gene: TRBJ2-7
len: 13
CDR3aa: CASSFSVYYEQYF

v_gene: TRBV14
j_gene: TRBJ2-5
len: 17
CDR3aa: CASSQDGTSMSYNEQYF

v_gene: TRBV29-1
j_gene: TRBJ1-2
len: 11
CDR3aa: CSVRQDYGYTF

v_gene: TRBV5-6
j_gene: TRBJ1-1
len: 18
CDR3aa: CASSYRRQGRPPGTEAFF